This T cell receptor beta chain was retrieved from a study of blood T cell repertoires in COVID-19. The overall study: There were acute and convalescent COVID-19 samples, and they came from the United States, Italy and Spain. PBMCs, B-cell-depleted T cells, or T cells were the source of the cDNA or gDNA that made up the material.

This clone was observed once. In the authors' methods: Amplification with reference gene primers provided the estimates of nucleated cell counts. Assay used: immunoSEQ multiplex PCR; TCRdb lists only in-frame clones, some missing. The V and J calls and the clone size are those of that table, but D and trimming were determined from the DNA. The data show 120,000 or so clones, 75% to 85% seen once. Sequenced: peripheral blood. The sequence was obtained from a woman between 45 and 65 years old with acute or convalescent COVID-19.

CDR3 region: CASISGTGRKLFF. The CDR3 nucleotides read TGTGCCAGCATCTCCGGGACAGGGAGAAAACTGTTTTTT. The chain joins TRBV28 to TRBJ1-4; 9 positions match TRBD1. This CDR3 comprises 13 residues. J was trimmed by 10 bases and V by 7 bases; bases with no gene match: 7. CDR1 and CDR2 (germline): MDHEN, SYDVKM.